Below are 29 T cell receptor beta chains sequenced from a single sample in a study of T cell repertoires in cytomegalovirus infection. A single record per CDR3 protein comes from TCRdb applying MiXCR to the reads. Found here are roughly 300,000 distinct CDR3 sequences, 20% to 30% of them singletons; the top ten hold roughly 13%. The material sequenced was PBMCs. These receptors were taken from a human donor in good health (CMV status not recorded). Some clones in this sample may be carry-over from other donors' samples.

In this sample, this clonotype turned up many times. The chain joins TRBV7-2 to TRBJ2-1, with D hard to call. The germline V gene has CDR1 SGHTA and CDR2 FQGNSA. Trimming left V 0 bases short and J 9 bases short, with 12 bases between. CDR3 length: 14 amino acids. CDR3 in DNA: TGTGCCAGCAGCTTAGCTATAATAGCAGTTGAGCAGTTCTTC. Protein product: CASSLAIIAVEQFF.

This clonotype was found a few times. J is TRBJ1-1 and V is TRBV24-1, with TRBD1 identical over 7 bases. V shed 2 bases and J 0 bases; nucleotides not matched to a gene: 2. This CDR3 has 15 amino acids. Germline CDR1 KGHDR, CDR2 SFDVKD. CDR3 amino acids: CATSDSTGMNTEAFF. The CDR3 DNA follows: TGTGCCACCAGTGATTCGACAGGGATGAACACTGAAGCTTTCTTT.

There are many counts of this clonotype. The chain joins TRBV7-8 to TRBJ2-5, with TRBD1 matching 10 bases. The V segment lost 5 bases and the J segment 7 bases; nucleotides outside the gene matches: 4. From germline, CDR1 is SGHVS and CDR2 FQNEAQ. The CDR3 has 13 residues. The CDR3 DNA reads TGTGCCAGCAGCCCAGGGACAGGGGCGACCCAGTACTTC. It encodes CASSPGTGATQYF.

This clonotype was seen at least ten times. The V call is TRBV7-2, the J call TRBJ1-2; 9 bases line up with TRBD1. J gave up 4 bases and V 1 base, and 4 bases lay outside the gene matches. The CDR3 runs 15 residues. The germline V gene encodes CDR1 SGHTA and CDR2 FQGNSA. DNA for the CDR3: TGTGCCAGCAGCTTAGGGGGACAGGGCCGCTATGGCTACACCTTC. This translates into CASSLGGQGRYGYTF. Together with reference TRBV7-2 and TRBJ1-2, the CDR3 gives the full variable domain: GAGVSQSPSNKVTEKGKDVELRCDPISGHTALYWYRQSLGQGLEFLIYFQGNSAPDKSGLPSDRFSAERTGGSVSTLTIQRTQQEDSAVYLCASSLGGQGRYGYTFGSGTRLTVV.

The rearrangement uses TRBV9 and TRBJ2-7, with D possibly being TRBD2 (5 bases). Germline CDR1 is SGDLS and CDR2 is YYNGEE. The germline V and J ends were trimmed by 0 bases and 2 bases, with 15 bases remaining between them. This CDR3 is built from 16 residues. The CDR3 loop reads CASSVGGAVPTYEQYF. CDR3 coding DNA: TGTGCCAGCAGCGTAGGTGGAGCGGTCCCCACCTACGAGCAGTACTTC.

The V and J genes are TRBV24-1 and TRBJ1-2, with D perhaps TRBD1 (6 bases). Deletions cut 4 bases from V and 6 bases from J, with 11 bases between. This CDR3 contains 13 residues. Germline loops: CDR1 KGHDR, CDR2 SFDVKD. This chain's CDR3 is CATSDTGLDGYTF. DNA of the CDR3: TGTGCCACCAGTGACACAGGGTTAGATGGCTACACCTTC.

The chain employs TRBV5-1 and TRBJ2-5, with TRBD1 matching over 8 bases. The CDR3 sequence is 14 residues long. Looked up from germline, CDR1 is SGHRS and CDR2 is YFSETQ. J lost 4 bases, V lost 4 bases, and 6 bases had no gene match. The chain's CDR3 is CASSPDRVSETQYF. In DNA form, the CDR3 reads TGCGCCAGCAGCCCGGACAGGGTGTCAGAGACCCAGTACTTC.

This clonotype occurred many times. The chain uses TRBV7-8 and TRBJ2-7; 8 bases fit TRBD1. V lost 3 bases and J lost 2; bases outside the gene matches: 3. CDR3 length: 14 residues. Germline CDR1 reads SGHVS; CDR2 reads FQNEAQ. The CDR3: CASSFGDRTYEQYF. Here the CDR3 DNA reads TGTGCCAGCAGCTTCGGGGACAGGACCTACGAGCAGTACTTC.

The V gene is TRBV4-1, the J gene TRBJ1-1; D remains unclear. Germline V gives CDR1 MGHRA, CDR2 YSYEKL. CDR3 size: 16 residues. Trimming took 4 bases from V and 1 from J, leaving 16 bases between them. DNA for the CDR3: TGCGCCAGCAGCCCTTCCATCGGACCGAGGAACACTGAAGCTTTCTTT. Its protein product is CASSPSIGPRNTEAFF.

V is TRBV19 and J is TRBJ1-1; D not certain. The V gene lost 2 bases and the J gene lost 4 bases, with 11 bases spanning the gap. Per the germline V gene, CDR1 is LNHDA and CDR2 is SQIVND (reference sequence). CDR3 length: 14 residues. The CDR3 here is CASSINSLGTEAFF. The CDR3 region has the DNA TGTGCCAGTAGTATAAACAGCTTGGGCACTGAAGCTTTCTTT.

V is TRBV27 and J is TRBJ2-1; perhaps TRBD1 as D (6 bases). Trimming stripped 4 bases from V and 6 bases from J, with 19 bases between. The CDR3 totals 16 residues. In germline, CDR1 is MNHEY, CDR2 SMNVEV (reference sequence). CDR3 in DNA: TGTGCCAGCAGTTCCCTGGGACAAACCTACCTCAATGAGCAGTTCTTC. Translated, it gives CASSSLGQTYLNEQFF.

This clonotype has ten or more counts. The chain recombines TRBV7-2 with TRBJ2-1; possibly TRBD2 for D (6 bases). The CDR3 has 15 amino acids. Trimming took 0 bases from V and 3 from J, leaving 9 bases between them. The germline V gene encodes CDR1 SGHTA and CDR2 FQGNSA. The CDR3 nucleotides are TGTGCCAGCAGCTTAGCGGCTAGCGACTACAATGAGCAGTTCTTC. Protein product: CASSLAASDYNEQFF. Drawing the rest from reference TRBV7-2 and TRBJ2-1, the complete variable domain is GAGVSQSPSNKVTEKGKDVELRCDPISGHTALYWYRQSLGQGLEFLIYFQGNSAPDKSGLPSDRFSAERTGGSVSTLTIQRTQQEDSAVYLCASSLAASDYNEQFFGPGTRLTVL.

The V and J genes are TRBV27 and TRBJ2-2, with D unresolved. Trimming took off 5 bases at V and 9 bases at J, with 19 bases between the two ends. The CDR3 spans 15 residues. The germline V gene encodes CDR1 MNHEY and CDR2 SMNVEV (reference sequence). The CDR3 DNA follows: TGTGCCAGCAGTCCCCGAGAAGGGTCGGGCCGGGAGCTGTTTTTT. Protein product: CASSPREGSGRELFF.

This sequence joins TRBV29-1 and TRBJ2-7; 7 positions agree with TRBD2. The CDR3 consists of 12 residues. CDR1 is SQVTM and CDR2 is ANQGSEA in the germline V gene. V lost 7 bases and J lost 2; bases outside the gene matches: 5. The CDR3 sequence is CSGGEGAYEQYF. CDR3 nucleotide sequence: TGCAGCGGAGGGGAGGGAGCCTACGAGCAGTACTTC.

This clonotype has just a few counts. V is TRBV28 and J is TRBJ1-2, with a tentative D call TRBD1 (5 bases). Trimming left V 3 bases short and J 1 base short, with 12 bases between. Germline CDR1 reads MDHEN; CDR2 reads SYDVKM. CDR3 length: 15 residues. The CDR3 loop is CASSFGAGDNYGYTF. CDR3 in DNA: TGTGCCAGCAGTTTCGGGGCAGGCGATAACTATGGCTACACCTTC.

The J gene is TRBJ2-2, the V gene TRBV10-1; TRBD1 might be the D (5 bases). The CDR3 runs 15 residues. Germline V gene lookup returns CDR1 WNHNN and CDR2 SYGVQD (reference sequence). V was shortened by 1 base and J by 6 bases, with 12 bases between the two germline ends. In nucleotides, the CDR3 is TGCGCCAGCAGTGAGTGGCAGGGTCGCCCCGGGGAGCTGTTTTTT. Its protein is CASSEWQGRPGELFF.

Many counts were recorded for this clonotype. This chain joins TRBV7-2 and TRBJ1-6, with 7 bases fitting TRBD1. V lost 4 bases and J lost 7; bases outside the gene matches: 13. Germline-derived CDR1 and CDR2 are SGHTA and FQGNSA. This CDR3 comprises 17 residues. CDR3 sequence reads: CASSWGPGGRGNSPLHF. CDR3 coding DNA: TGTGCCAGCAGCTGGGGTCCAGGGGGTCGGGGGAATTCACCCCTCCACTTT.

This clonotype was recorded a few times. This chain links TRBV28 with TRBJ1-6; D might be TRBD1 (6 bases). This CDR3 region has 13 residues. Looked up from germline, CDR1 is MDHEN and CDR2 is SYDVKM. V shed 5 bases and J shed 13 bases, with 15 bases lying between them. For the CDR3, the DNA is TGTGCCAGCAGTGGGGCGGGGGGGGCCCCCCTCCACTTT. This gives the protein CASSGAGGAPLHF.

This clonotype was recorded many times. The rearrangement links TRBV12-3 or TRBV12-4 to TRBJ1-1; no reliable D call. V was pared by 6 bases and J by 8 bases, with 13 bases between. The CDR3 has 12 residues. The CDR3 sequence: CASSLGRGEAFF. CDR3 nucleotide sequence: TGTGCCAGCAGCCTTGGACGCGGGGAAGCTTTCTTT.

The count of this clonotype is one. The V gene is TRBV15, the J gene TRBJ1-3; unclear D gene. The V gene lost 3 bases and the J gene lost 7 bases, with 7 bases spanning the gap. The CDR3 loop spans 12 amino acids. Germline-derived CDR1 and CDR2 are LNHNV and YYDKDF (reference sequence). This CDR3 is CATSSRFNTIYF. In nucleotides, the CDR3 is TGTGCCACCAGCAGTCGCTTTAACACCATATATTTT.

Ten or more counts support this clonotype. The chain's CDR3 is CASKPEGTSGRVGPDTQYF. The CDR3 DNA reads as TGTGCCAGCAAACCCGAAGGGACTAGCGGGAGGGTGGGCCCAGATACGCAGTATTTT. The V call is TRBV6-1, the J call TRBJ2-3; the match to TRBD2 covers 16 bases. The CDR3 consists of 19 residues. Germline CDR1 reads MNHNS; CDR2 reads SASEGT. With V trimmed by 7 bases and J by 4 bases, 14 bases remained unmatched.

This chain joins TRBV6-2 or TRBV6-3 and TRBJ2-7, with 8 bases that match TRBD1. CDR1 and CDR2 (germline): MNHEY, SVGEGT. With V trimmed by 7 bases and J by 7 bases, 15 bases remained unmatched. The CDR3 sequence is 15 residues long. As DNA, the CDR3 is TGTGCCAGCAATCATTTCCGGGACAGGAGTCGAGAGCAGTACTTC. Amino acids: CASNHFRDRSREQYF.

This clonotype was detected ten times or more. The CDR3 DNA follows: TGTGCCAGCAGCCCAATATGGTTAGGGGACAGGGGGCTTCGAGAGACCCAGTACTTC. Its protein is CASSPIWLGDRGLRETQYF. The chain joins TRBV7-2 to TRBJ2-5, with 12 bases lining up with TRBD1. The CDR3 spans 19 residues. After removal of 5 bases from V and 4 bases from J, the junction contained 17 bases not matched to a gene. Germline V lookup: CDR1 SGHTA, CDR2 FQGNSA.

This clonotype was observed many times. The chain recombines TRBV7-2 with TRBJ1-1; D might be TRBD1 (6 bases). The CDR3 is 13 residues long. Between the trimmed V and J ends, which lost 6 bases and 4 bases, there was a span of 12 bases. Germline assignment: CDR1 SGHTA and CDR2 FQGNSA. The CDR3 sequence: CASSSGQTTEAFF. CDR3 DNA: TGTGCCAGCAGTTCTGGACAGACCACTGAAGCTTTCTTT.

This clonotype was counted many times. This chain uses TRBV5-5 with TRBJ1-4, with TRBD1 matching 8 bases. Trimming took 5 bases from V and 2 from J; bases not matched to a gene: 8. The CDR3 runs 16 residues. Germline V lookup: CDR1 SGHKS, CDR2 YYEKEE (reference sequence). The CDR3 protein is CASRTGTGWTNEKLFF. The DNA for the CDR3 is TGTGCCAGCAGAACCGGGACAGGTTGGACTAATGAAAAACTGTTTTTT.

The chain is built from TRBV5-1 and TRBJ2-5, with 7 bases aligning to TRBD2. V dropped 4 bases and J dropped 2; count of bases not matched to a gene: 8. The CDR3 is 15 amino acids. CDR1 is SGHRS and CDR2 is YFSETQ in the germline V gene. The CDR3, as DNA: TGCGCCAGCAGCGTGACCGGGACTAAACAAGAGACCCAGTACTTC. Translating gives CASSVTGTKQETQYF. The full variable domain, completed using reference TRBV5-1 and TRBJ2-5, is KAGVTQTPRYLIKTRGQQVTLSCSPISGHRSVSWYQQTPGQGLQFLFEYFSETQRNKGNFPGRFSGRQFSNSRSEMNVSTLELGDSALYLCASSVTGTKQETQYFGPGTRLLVL.

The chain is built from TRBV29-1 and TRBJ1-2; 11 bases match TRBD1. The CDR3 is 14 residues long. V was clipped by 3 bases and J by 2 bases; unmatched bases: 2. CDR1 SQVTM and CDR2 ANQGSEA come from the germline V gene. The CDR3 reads CSVEGTGGNYGYTF. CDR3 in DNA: TGCAGCGTTGAGGGGACAGGGGGGAACTATGGCTACACCTTC.

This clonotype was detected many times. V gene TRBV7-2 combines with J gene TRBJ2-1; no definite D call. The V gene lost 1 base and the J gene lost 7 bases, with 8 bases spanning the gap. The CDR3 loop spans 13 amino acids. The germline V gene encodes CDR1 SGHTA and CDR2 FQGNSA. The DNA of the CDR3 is TGTGCCAGCAGCTTAGTCCTACCTAATGAGCAGTTCTTC. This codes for CASSLVLPNEQFF.

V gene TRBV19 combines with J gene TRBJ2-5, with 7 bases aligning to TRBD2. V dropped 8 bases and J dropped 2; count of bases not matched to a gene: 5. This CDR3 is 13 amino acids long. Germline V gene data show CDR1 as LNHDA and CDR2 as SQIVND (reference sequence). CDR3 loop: CASALADQETQYF. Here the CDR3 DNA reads TGTGCCAGTGCGCTAGCGGATCAAGAGACCCAGTACTTC.